This is a list of T cell receptor beta chains from one sample in a study of blood T cell repertoires in COVID-19. Repertoires were generated with immunoSEQ multiplex PCR, while TCRdb's copy carries only in-frame clones and drops some. Among about 200,000 clones listed, 85% were seen once. Sequencing was done on a sample of peripheral blood. These receptors all come from a man aged 55 to 70 with COVID-19, enrolled during active disease. CDR3s include the opening cysteine and the closing phenylalanine or tryptophan. D genes are given only for firm matches. Rows may omit the clone size; those that give it use once, few, many or a size class.

v_call,j_call,clone_size,d_call,cdr3_aa,cdr3_nt
TRBV2,TRBJ1-6,NA,TRBD1,CASSRRDSNSPLHF,TGTGCCAGCAGTCGCCGGGACAGTAATTCACCCCTCCACTTT
TRBV30,TRBJ1-4,NA,NA,CAWGSGSTNEKLFF,TGTGCCTGGGGATCAGGGTCAACTAATGAAAAACTGTTTTTT
TRBV7-2,TRBJ2-2,NA,TRBD1,CASSLDFRTGGSGELFF,TGTGCCAGCAGCTTAGATTTCCGGACAGGGGGATCCGGGGAGCTGTTTTTT
TRBV2,TRBJ1-2,NA,NA,CASEGEGRSTF,TGTGCCAGCGAAGGGGAAGGGAGGAGCACCTTC
TRBV19,TRBJ2-7,once,TRBD2,CASSISLGGGPSAYEQYF,TGTGCCAGTAGTATCAGTCTCGGGGGGGGGCCATCAGCCTACGAGCAGTACTTC
TRBV19,TRBJ1-1,NA,NA,CASSISLSGNTEAFF,TGTGCCAGTAGTATTTCGCTATCCGGGAACACTGAAGCTTTCTTT
TRBV19,TRBJ1-2,NA,NA,CAREGVGYGYTF,TGTGCCAGAGAGGGGGTAGGGTATGGCTACACCTTC
TRBV7-8,TRBJ1-2,few,NA,CASSLTRAEGYTF,TGTGCCAGCAGCTTAACCAGGGCTGAGGGCTACACCTTC
TRBV12-5,TRBJ1-1,NA,NA,CASGLVQNTEAFF,TGTGCTAGTGGTTTGGTACAGAACACTGAAGCTTTCTTT
TRBV5-4,TRBJ1-4,NA,TRBD1,CASSWYQDRSATNEKLFF,TGTGCCAGCAGCTGGTACCAGGACAGGTCAGCAACTAATGAAAAACTGTTTTTT
TRBV10-3,TRBJ1-2,NA,NA,CAITIRGNSGYTF,TGTGCCATCACCATACGGGGGAACAGTGGCTACACCTTC
TRBV29-1,TRBJ1-1,NA,NA,CSVEGHTNTEAFF,TGCAGCGTAGAGGGACATACTAACACTGAAGCTTTCTTT
TRBV4-2,TRBJ2-5,once,NA,CASSPSVQETQYF,TGTGCCAGCAGCCCGAGTGTCCAAGAGACCCAGTACTTC
TRBV11-2,TRBJ1-2,once,NA,CASSLVSGAVGYTF,TGTGCCAGCAGCTTGGTTTCAGGGGCGGTCGGCTACACCTTC
TRBV3-1/TRBV3-2,TRBJ1-4,NA,TRBD1,CASSLTGRNEKLFF,TGTGCCAGCAGCCTGACAGGGAGAAATGAAAAACTGTTTTTT
TRBV29-1,TRBJ2-3,few,NA,CSARQDSTDTQYF,TGCAGCGCACGACAGGATTCGACAGATACGCAGTATTTT
TRBV3-1/TRBV3-2,TRBJ1-1,NA,NA,CASSHRQDMNTEAFF,TGTGCCAGCAGCCACCGACAGGACATGAACACTGAAGCTTTCTTT
TRBV28,TRBJ1-1,NA,TRBD1,CASILQGAGRTEAFF,TGTGCCAGCATCCTCCAGGGGGCGGGGCGGACTGAAGCTTTCTTT
TRBV28,TRBJ1-1,NA,NA,CASSRGQFPTEAFF,TGTGCCAGCAGTCGCGGACAGTTCCCCACTGAAGCTTTCTTT
TRBV27,TRBJ1-1,NA,NA,CASSREGEAFF,TGTGCCAGCAGCCGAGAGGGTGAAGCTTTCTTT
TRBV7-8,TRBJ2-7,NA,TRBD1,CASSLRTGPYEQYF,TGTGCCAGCAGCCTTAGGACAGGCCCCTACGAGCAGTACTTC
TRBV9,TRBJ2-1,NA,NA,CASSVASGITPWNEQFF,TGTGCCAGCAGCGTAGCCTCAGGAATTACTCCTTGGAATGAGCAGTTCTTC
TRBV5-1,TRBJ1-2,NA,NA,CASSEGQNYGYTF,TGCGCCAGCAGCGAGGGACAAAACTATGGCTACACCTTC
TRBV30,TRBJ2-5,NA,NA,CAWSTQVETQYF,TGTGCCTGGAGTACACAGGTGGAGACCCAGTACTTC
TRBV6-5,TRBJ1-2,NA,NA,CASSYSANGPGGYTF,TGTGCCAGCAGTTACTCAGCGAACGGACCAGGGGGCTACACCTTC
TRBV10-3,TRBJ2-7,few,TRBD1,CAISERQGTYEQYF,TGTGCCATCAGCGAAAGACAGGGGACCTACGAGCAGTACTTC
TRBV11-2,TRBJ2-7,NA,TRBD1,CASSLSRDRDYEQYF,TGTGCCAGCAGCTTGAGCCGGGACAGGGACTACGAGCAGTACTTC
TRBV7-9,TRBJ2-2,NA,NA,CASSRRGRAGELFF,TGTGCCAGCAGCCGGCGGGGGCGTGCGGGGGAGCTGTTTTTT
TRBV5-6,TRBJ2-7,NA,TRBD1,CASSLIGTGTYF,TGTGCCAGCAGCCTCATTGGGACAGGGACGTACTTC
TRBV6-2/TRBV6-3,TRBJ1-1,NA,TRBD1,CASSFVPGQGWGTEAFF,TGTGCCAGCAGTTTCGTCCCGGGACAGGGATGGGGCACTGAAGCTTTCTTT
TRBV6-5,TRBJ1-1,NA,NA,CASNGGTYTEAFF,TGTGCCAGCAACGGAGGTACTTACACTGAAGCTTTCTTT
TRBV11-3,TRBJ2-2,NA,NA,CASSSGQSTGELFF,TGTGCCAGCAGCTCGGGACAAAGCACCGGGGAGCTGTTTTTT
TRBV6-5,TRBJ1-2,NA,NA,CASRRDSTVYGYTF,TGTGCCAGCAGGAGGGATTCGACGGTGTATGGCTACACCTTC
TRBV3-1/TRBV3-2,TRBJ2-5,NA,NA,CASSQGLRETQYF,TGTGCCAGCAGCCAGGGCCTTAGGGAGACCCAGTACTTC
TRBV19,TRBJ2-6,NA,TRBD1,CASSNPTGQGAPRANVLTF,TGTGCCAGTAGTAATCCCACTGGACAGGGGGCGCCTAGGGCCAACGTCCTGACTTTC
TRBV6-6,TRBJ2-7,NA,NA,CASSPRVDSYEQYF,TGTGCCAGCAGTCCCAGGGTAGATTCCTACGAGCAGTACTTC
TRBV14,TRBJ2-7,NA,TRBD2,CASSQDGPWAGLAGAGYEQYF,TGTGCCAGCAGCCAAGATGGCCCTTGGGCGGGACTAGCGGGAGCGGGCTACGAGCAGTACTTC
TRBV28,TRBJ1-1,NA,TRBD1,CASIPDLGQGKHGAFF,TGTGCCAGCATCCCGGATTTGGGACAGGGTAAACATGGGGCTTTCTTT
TRBV7-9,TRBJ2-1,NA,NA,CASSLEEANEQFF,TGTGCCAGCAGCTTAGAGGAGGCGAATGAGCAGTTCTTC
TRBV7-9,TRBJ1-2,NA,NA,CASSLADSRYGYTF,TGTGCCAGCAGCTTAGCTGACAGCCGCTATGGCTACACCTTC
TRBV7-2,TRBJ1-2,once,NA,CASSQGFYGYTF,TGTGCCAGCAGCCAGGGTTTCTATGGCTACACCTTC
TRBV7-2,TRBJ2-5,once,TRBD1,CASSDWGQGGETQYF,TGTGCCAGCAGCGACTGGGGACAGGGGGGAGAGACCCAGTACTTC
TRBV12-3/TRBV12-4,TRBJ2-1,NA,NA,CASSLSSYNEQFF,TGTGCCAGCAGTTTGAGCTCCTACAATGAGCAGTTCTTC
TRBV2,TRBJ2-2,NA,TRBD2,CASSPIPSGSNTGELFF,TGTGCCAGCAGCCCCATCCCTAGCGGGAGTAACACCGGGGAGCTGTTTTTT
TRBV19,TRBJ1-2,NA,NA,CASSSRDRNYGYTF,TGTGCCAGTAGTTCGAGAGACAGAAACTATGGCTACACCTTC
TRBV3-1/TRBV3-2,TRBJ2-5,NA,TRBD2,CASSQESGSGGTQYF,TGTGCCAGCAGCCAAGAGAGCGGGAGCGGTGGGACCCAGTACTTC
TRBV9,TRBJ2-5,NA,TRBD1,CASSRQGTQETQYF,TGTGCCAGCAGCCGACAGGGAACACAAGAGACCCAGTACTTC
TRBV28,TRBJ1-5,NA,TRBD1,CASSPRGGTGNQPQHF,TGTGCCAGCAGTCCCAGGGGAGGGACAGGGAATCAGCCCCAGCATTTT
TRBV19,TRBJ1-3,NA,NA,CASSITYRGGNTIYF,TGTGCCAGTAGTATAACCTACCGAGGAGGAAACACCATATATTTT
TRBV6-2/TRBV6-3,TRBJ1-5,once,NA,CASSLQGTSNQPQHF,TGTGCCAGCAGCCTCCAGGGTACCAGCAATCAGCCCCAGCATTTT
TRBV4-2,TRBJ2-7,NA,NA,CASSQEPERPTYEQYF,TGTGCCAGCAGCCAAGAGCCGGAGCGGCCCACCTACGAGCAGTACTTC
TRBV28,TRBJ2-1,once,TRBD1,CASRRKGTAPDEQFF,TGTGCCAGCAGAAGGAAGGGGACAGCTCCTGATGAGCAGTTCTTC
TRBV6-2/TRBV6-3,TRBJ1-1,NA,TRBD1,CASSQGGRAWAAFF,TGTGCCAGCAGTCAAGGGGGCAGGGCATGGGCGGCTTTCTTT
TRBV6-6,TRBJ1-2,NA,NA,CASRPAGYGYTF,TGTGCCAGCAGGCCGGCGGGCTATGGCTACACCTTC
TRBV11-2,TRBJ1-2,few,TRBD1,CASSKQGARMIDYGYTF,TGTGCCAGCAGCAAGCAGGGGGCGCGGATGATAGACTATGGCTACACCTTC